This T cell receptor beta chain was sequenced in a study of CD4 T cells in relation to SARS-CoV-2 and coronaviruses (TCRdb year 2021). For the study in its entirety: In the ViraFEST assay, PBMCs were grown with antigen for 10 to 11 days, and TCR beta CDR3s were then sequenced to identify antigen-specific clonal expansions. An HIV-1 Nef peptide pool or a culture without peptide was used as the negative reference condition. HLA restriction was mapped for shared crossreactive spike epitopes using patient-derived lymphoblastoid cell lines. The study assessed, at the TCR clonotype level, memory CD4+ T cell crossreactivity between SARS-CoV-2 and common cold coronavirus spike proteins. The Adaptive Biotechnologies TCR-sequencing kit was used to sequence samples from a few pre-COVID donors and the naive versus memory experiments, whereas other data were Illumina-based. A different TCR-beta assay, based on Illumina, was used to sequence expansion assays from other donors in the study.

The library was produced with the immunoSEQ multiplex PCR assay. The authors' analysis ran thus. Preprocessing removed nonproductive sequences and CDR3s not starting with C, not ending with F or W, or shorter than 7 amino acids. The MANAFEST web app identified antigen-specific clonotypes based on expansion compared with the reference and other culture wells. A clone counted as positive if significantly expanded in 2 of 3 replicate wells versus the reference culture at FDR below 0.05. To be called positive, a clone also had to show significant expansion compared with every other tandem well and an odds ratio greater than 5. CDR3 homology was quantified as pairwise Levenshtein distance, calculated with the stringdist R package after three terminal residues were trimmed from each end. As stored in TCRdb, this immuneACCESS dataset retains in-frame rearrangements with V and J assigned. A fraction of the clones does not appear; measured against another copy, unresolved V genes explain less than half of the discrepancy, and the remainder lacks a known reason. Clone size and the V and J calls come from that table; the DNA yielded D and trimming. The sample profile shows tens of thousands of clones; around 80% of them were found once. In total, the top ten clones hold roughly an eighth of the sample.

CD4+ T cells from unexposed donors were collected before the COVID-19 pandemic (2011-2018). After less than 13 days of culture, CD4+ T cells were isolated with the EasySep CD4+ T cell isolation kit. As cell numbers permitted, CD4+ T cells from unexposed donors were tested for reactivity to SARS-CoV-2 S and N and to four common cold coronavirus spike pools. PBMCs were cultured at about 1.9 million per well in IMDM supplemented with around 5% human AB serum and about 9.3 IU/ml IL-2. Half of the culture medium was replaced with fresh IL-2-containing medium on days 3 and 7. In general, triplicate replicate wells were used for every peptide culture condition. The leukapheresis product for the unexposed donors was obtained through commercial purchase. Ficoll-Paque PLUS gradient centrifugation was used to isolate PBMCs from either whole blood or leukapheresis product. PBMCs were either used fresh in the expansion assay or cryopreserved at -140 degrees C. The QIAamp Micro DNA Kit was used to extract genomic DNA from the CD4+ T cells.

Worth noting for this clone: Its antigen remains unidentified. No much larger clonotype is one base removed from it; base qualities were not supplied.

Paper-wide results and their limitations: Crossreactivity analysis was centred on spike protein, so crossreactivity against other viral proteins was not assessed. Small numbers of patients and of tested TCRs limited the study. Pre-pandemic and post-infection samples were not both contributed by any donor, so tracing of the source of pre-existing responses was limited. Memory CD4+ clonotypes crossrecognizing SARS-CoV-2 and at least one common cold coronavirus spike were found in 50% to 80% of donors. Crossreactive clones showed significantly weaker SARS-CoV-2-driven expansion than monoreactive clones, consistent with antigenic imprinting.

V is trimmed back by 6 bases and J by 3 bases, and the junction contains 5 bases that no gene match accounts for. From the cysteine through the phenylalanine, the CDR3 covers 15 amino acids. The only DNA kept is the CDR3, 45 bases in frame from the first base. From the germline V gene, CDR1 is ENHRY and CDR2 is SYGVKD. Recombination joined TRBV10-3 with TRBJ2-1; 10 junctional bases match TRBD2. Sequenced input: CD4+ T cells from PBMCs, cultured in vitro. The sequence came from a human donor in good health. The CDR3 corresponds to CAIRGTSESYNEQFF. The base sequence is TGTGCCATCAGGGGGACTAGCGAAAGCTACAATGAGCAGTTCTTC.